This TCR beta chain comes out of a study of blood T cell repertoires in COVID-19. The wider study: Both acute and convalescent COVID-19 samples were obtained from the United States, Italy and Spain. The cDNA or gDNA used as material had been derived from T cells, B-cell-depleted T cells, or PBMCs.

Authors' data handling: Quantification of nucleated cells was approximated via reference gene primer amplification. Profiling relied on immunoSEQ multiplex PCR, and the TCRdb table lists in-frame clones only, not all of them. That table is the source of V, J and clone size, and D and trimming were worked out from the DNA. The sample holds about 90,000 clones; 60% to 85% are singletons and the top ten take 8.5% to 10%. V was pared by 4 bases and J by 8 bases, with 9 bases between. This CDR3 region has 12 residues. J is TRBJ2-1 and V is TRBV12-3 or TRBV12-4, with a tentative D call TRBD1 (6 bases). Sequenced: peripheral blood. The TCR sequence derives from a woman older than 75 with acute or convalescent COVID-19. CDR3 residues: CASSSYRDEQFF. The CDR3, as DNA: TGTGCCAGCAGTTCGTACAGGGATGAGCAGTTCTTC.